The entry that follows covers one TCR beta chain sequence. Per the germline V gene, CDR1 is SGHKS and CDR2 is YYEKEE (reference sequence). The CDR3 has 15 residues. Unmatched junction bases numbered 7, after V lost 1 base and J lost 4 bases. Primers used in a second PCR of about 7 to 12 cycles were a sample-barcoded 5' primer and a J-beta primer mix. TCRdb re-called the 5' RACE reads with MiXCR, one entry per CDR3 protein. The table includes roughly 1.5 million distinct CDR3 sequences, roughly 43% detected once. This entry belongs to a study of blood T cells in healthy people across ages. The source material was blood. The V gene is TRBV5-5, the J gene TRBJ2-5; 7 bases map to TRBD1. The TCR comes from a woman younger than 30 in good health. Here the CDR3 DNA reads TGTGCCAGCAGCTTGCTACAGGGGTGGCGAGAGACCCAGTACTTC. This codes for CASSLLQGWRETQYF.